This T cell receptor beta chain comes out of a study of blood T cell repertoires in COVID-19. About the study: The United States, Italy and Spain were the sources of the acute and convalescent COVID-19 samples. The analysed material was cDNA or gDNA that came from T cells, B-cell-depleted T cells, or PBMCs.

V was clipped by 2 bases and J by 0 bases, with 4 bases between them. The CDR3 spans 13 residues. In germline, CDR1 is SEHNR, CDR2 FQNEAQ (reference sequence). Original analysis: Reference gene primer amplification gave nucleated cell count estimates. TCRdb's copy holds only in-frame clones and misses some; the assay was immunoSEQ multiplex PCR. V and J calls and clone size follow that table, whereas D and trimming were derived from the DNA. The sample carries about 330,000 clones, approximately 85% recorded once. This clonotype was sampled from a human donor in a cohort sampled during active COVID-19. What was sequenced was peripheral blood. V usage is TRBV7-9 and J usage is TRBJ1-1, with D uncertain. CDR3 protein: CASSLLMNTEAFF. The CDR3 DNA reads TGTGCCAGCAGCTTACTTATGAACACTGAAGCTTTCTTT.